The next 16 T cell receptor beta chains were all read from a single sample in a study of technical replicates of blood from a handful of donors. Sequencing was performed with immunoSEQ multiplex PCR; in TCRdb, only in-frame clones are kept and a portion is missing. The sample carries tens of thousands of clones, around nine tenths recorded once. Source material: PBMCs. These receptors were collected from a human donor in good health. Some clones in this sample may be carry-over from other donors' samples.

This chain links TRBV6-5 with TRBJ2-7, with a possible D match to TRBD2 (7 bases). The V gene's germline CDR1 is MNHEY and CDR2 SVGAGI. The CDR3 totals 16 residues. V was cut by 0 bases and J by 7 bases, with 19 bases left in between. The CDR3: CASSYSQWQGRGEQYF. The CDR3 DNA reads TGTGCCAGCAGTTACTCTCAGTGGCAGGGGAGGGGGGAGCAGTACTTC.

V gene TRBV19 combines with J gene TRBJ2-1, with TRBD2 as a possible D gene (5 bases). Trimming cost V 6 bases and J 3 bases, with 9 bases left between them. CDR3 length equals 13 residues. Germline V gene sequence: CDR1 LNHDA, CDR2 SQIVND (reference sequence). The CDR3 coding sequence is TGTGCCAGTAGCTCTAGCCTCTACAATGAGCAGTTCTTC. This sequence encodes CASSSSLYNEQFF.

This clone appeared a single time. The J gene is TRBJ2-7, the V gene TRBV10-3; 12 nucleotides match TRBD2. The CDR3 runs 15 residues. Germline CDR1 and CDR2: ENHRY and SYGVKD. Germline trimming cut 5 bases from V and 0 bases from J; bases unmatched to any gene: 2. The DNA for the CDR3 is TGTGCCATCAGTTCTAGCGGGAGGGTCTCCTACGAGCAGTACTTC. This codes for CAISSSGRVSYEQYF.

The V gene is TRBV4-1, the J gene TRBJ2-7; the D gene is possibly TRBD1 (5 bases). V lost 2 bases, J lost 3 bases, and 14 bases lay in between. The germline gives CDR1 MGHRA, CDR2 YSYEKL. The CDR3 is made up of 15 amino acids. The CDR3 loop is CASSQQWGEGYEQYF. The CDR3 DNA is TGCGCCAGCAGCCAACAATGGGGCGAAGGCTACGAGCAGTACTTC.

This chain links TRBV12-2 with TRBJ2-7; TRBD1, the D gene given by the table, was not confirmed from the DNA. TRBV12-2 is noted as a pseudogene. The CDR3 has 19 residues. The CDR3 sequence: CASRLGRCSVPQGSYEQYF. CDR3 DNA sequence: TGTGCAAGTCGCTTAGGCCGATGCTCCGTCCCCCAGGGGTCCTACGAGCAGTACTTC.

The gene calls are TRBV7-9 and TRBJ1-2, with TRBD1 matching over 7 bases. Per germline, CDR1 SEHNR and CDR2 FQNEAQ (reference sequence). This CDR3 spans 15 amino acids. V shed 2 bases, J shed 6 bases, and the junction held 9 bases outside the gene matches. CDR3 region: CASSLPGTDLHGYTF. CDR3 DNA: TGTGCCAGCAGCTTACCAGGGACAGATTTACATGGCTACACCTTC.

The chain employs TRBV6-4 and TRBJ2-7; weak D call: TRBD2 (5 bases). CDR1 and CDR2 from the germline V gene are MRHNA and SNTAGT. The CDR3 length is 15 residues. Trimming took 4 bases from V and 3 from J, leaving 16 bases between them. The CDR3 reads CASSGVLAGFYEQYF. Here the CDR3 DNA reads TGTGCCAGCAGTGGGGTTCTAGCTGGTTTCTACGAGCAGTACTTC.

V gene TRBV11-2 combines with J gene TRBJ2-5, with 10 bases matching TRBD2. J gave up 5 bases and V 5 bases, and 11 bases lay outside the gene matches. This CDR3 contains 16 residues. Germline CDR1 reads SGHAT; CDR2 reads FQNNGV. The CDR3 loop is CASSRPSSGSRETQYF. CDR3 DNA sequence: TGTGCCAGCAGCCGACCCTCTAGCGGGAGTCGGGAGACCCAGTACTTC.

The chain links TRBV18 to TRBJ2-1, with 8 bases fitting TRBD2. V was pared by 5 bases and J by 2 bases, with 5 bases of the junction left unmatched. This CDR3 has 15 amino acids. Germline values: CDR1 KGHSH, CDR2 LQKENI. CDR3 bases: TGTGCCAGCTCAAGAACTAGCGGCACCTACAATGAGCAGTTCTTC. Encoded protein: CASSRTSGTYNEQFF.

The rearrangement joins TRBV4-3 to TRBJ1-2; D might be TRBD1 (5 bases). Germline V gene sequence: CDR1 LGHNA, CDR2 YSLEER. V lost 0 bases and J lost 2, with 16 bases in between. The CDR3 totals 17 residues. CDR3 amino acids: CASSQDIWGGINYGYTF. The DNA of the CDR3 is TGCGCCAGCAGCCAAGATATTTGGGGGGGGATAAACTATGGCTACACCTTC.

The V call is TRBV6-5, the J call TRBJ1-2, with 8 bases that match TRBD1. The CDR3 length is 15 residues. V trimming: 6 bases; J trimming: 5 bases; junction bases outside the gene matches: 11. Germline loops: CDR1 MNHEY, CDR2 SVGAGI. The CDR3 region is CASSPTDREVYGYTF. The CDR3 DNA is TGTGCCAGCAGCCCCACGGACAGGGAAGTTTATGGCTACACCTTC.

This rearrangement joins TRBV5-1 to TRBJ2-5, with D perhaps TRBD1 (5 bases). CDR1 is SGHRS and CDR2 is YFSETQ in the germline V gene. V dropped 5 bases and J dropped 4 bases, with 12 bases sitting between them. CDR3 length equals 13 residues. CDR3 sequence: CASRTGSAETQYF. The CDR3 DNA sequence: TGCGCCAGCAGAACAGGCAGTGCAGAGACCCAGTACTTC.

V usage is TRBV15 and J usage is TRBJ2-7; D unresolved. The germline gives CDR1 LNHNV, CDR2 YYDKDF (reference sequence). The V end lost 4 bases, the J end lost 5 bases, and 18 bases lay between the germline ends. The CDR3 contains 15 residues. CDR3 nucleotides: TGTGCCACCAGCACTCTCCTGGCTAGGATGGACGAGCAGTACTTC. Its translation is CATSTLLARMDEQYF.

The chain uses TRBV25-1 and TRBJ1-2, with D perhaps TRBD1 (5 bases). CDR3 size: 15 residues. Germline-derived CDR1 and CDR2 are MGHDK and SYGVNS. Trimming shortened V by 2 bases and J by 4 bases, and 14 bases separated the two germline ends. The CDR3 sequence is CASSEGDSRIYGYTF. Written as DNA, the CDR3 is TGTGCCAGCAGTGAAGGAGACAGTCGGATCTATGGCTACACCTTC.

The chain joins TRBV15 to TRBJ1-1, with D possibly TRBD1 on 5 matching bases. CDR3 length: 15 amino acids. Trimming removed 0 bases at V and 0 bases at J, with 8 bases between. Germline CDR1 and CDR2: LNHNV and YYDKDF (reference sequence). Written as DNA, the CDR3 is TGTGCCACCAGCAGAGATGACAGCATGAACACTGAAGCTTTCTTT. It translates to CATSRDDSMNTEAFF.

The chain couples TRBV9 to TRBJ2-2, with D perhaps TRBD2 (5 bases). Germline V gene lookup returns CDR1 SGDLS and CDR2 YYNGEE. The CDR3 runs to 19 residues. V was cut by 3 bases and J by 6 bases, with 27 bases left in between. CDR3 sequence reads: CASSAVLDSPGSWAGELFF. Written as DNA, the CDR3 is TGTGCCAGCAGCGCCGTCCTGGATTCACCGGGGAGCTGGGCCGGGGAGCTGTTTTTT. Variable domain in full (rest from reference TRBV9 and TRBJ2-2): DSGVTQTPKHLITATGQRVTLRCSPRSGDLSVYWYQQSLDQGLQFLIQYYNGEERAKGNILERFSAQQFPDLHSELNLSSLELGDSALYFCASSAVLDSPGSWAGELFFGEGSRLTVL.